These 15 T cell receptor beta chains were all obtained from the same sample, sequenced in a study of identical twins. TCRdb reprocessed the 5' RACE reads with MiXCR, giving one entry per CDR3 protein. The sample has 450,000 or so distinct CDR3 sequences, approximately 15% seen once; the top ten hold 0.4% to 0.55%. The same data also went into a second study, on yellow fever vaccine responses in identical twins.

Material for sequencing was CD4+ T cells sorted from blood. Receptors were obtained from a woman younger than 30 in good health.

The chain links TRBV11-2 to TRBJ2-1, with 7 bases lining up with TRBD2. V was clipped by 5 bases and J by 5 bases; unmatched bases: 9. CDR1 is SGHAT, CDR2 FQNNGV, per germline. The CDR3 runs 15 residues. The CDR3 reads CASSHLVRGDNEQFF. The CDR3 DNA reads as TGTGCCAGCAGCCATTTGGTTCGGGGGGACAATGAGCAGTTCTTC.

This clonotype has only a few counts. The V and J genes are TRBV7-9 and TRBJ2-5; 10 bases agree with TRBD2. The CDR3 length is 15 residues. Trimming at V came to 4 bases and at J to 5 bases, leaving 7 bases not matched to a gene. CDR1 is SEHNR and CDR2 is FQNEAQ in the germline V gene (reference sequence). Here the CDR3 DNA reads TGTGCCAGCAGCTACACACTAGCGGGAAAGGAGACCCAGTACTTC. Protein sequence: CASSYTLAGKETQYF.

This chain uses TRBV12-3 or TRBV12-4 with TRBJ2-7; a possible D gene is TRBD1 (6 bases). The CDR3 has 13 residues. Trimming removed 6 bases at V and 9 bases at J, with 18 bases between. The CDR3 bases are TGTGCCAGCAGGGGGGCTGACTACGATGGGCAGTACTTC. It encodes CASRGADYDGQYF.

About this clonotype: One end of the junction does not line up with germline, which may come from a read error. The genes are TRBV5-1 and TRBJ2-5; D uncertain. The CDR3 consists of 13 residues. The germline V gene encodes CDR1 SGHRS and CDR2 YFSETQ. The CDR3 sequence is CASRLVGQETQYF. In DNA, the CDR3 is TGCGCCAGCAGATTGGTGGGCCAAGAGACCCAGTACTTC.

This chain connects TRBV10-3 to TRBJ2-4; 7 bases map to TRBD2. The V gene's germline CDR1 is ENHRY and CDR2 SYGVKD. Losses at the gene ends were 3 bases for V and 0 bases for J; bases not matched to a gene: 14. This CDR3 spans 19 amino acids. Here the CDR3 DNA reads TGTGCCATCAGTGATGGGGAGGGTGGATCTACCTTAGCCAAAAACATTCAGTACTTC. It is translated as CAISDGEGGSTLAKNIQYF.

The chain recombines TRBV20-1 with TRBJ2-2, with 7 bases that match TRBD1. CDR3 length: 14 amino acids. The J segment lost 3 bases and the V segment lost 6 bases, leaving 7 bases of the junction unmatched. Germline V gives CDR1 DFQATT, CDR2 SNEGSKA (reference sequence). The CDR3 nucleotides read TGCAGTGCCCTTAGGACAGGACACACCGGGGAGCTGTTTTTT. This gives the protein CSALRTGHTGELFF.

A few counts support this clonotype. The gene calls are TRBV5-1 and TRBJ2-1; 8 bases are a match to TRBD1. J was trimmed by 4 bases and V by 5 bases; bases with no gene match: 8. Germline CDR1 and CDR2: SGHRS and YFSETQ. The CDR3 loop spans 15 amino acids. Here the CDR3 DNA reads TGCGCCAGCAGGCCGACAGGGGCCGTTTACAATGAGCAGTTCTTC. Encoded protein: CASRPTGAVYNEQFF. Full variable domain (missing parts from reference TRBV5-1 and TRBJ2-1): KAGVTQTPRYLIKTRGQQVTLSCSPISGHRSVSWYQQTPGQGLQFLFEYFSETQRNKGNFPGRFSGRQFSNSRSEMNVSTLELGDSALYLCASRPTGAVYNEQFFGPGTRLTVL.

The chain employs TRBV7-2 and TRBJ2-5; tentatively, D is TRBD2 (5 bases). Trimming took 0 bases from V and 4 from J, leaving 9 bases between them. The CDR3 length is 14 residues. Looked up from germline, CDR1 is SGHTA and CDR2 is FQGNSA. The CDR3 coding sequence is TGTGCCAGCAGCTTAGCGCTAGCCCTAGAGACCCAGTACTTC. It codes for CASSLALALETQYF.

The CDR3, as DNA: TGTGCCAGCGCCCAGGGAACAGATACGCAGTATTTT. This encodes CASAQGTDTQYF. The gene calls are TRBV7-8 and TRBJ2-3, with D perhaps TRBD1 (5 bases). Trimming removed 8 bases at V and 3 bases at J, with 9 bases between. CDR3 length: 12 amino acids. Germline V lookup: CDR1 SGHVS, CDR2 FQNEAQ. The full variable domain, rest sourced from reference TRBV7-8 and TRBJ2-3, is GAGVSQSPRYKVAKRGQDVALRCDPISGHVSLFWYQQALGQGPEFLTYFQNEAQLDKSGLPSDRFFAERPEGSVSTLKIQRTQQEDSAVYLCASAQGTDTQYFGPGTRLTVL.

The chain links TRBV6-1 to TRBJ2-1; possibly TRBD1 for D (5 bases). Trimming cost V 1 base and J 9 bases, with 13 bases left between them. The CDR3 is 14 residues long. CDR1 MNHNS and CDR2 SASEGT come from the germline V gene. DNA for the CDR3: TGTGCCAGCAGTGAAGGGCCGGCAGGGCTTGAGCAGTTCTTC. Translation gives CASSEGPAGLEQFF.

This clonotype was observed many times. CDR3 residues: CASSHHRGVDEQYF. CDR3 nucleotide sequence: TGTGCCAGCAGCCACCACAGGGGAGTGGACGAGCAGTACTTC. The rearrangement links TRBV3-1 to TRBJ2-7, with 7 bases identical to TRBD1. Germline-derived CDR1 and CDR2 are LGHDT and YNNKEL (reference sequence). CDR3 length: 14 amino acids. With 3 bases clipped from V and 5 bases from J, the junction kept 7 bases outside the gene matches.

This clonotype occurred a few times. V usage is TRBV29-1 and J usage is TRBJ2-1; 8 bases agree with TRBD2. The junction had 20 bases not matched to a gene; V was cut back by 7 bases and J by 6 bases. The CDR3 is 17 residues long. Germline V CDR1 and CDR2: SQVTM, ANQGSEA. The CDR3 region has the DNA TGCAGCGGGCAGGGGTTTAGCGGGACCCTATCTCCCAATGAGCAGTTCTTC. Its protein product is CSGQGFSGTLSPNEQFF.

CDR3 DNA sequence: TGCAGTGCTAGAGTAGGGCGGGGGCTATCGCAAACGCAGTATTTT. It codes for CSARVGRGLSQTQYF. V is TRBV20-1 and J is TRBJ2-3, with a possible D match to TRBD2 (7 bases). Per the germline V gene, CDR1 is DFQATT and CDR2 is SNEGSKA (reference sequence). This CDR3 is 15 amino acids long. Deletions cut 1 base from V and 9 bases from J, with 20 bases between.

This chain joins TRBV6-5 and TRBJ2-7; D is uncertain. Trimming left V 0 bases short and J 4 bases short, with 10 bases between. The length of the CDR3 is 14 residues. The germline CDR1 and CDR2 sequences are MNHEY and SVGAGI. CDR3 nucleotide sequence: TGTGCCAGCAGTTACTCGACGGCAGAGTACGAGCAGTACTTC. This gives the protein CASSYSTAEYEQYF.

This clonotype was seen more than once but under ten times. V is TRBV7-8 and J is TRBJ2-5; D may be TRBD2 (6 bases). Trimming left V 3 bases short and J 4 bases short, with 12 bases between. The germline V gene has CDR1 SGHVS and CDR2 FQNEAQ. This CDR3 spans 14 amino acids. This chain's CDR3 is CASSLRTSRETQYF. CDR3 coding DNA: TGTGCCAGCAGCTTGAGAACTAGCAGAGAGACCCAGTACTTC.